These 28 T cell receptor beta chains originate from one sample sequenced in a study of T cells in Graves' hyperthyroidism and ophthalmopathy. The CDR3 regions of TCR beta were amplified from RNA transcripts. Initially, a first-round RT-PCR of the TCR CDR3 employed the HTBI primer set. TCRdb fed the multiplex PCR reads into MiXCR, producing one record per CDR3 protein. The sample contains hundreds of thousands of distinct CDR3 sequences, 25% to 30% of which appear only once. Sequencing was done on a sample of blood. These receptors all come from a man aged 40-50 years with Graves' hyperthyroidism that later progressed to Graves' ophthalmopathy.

The CDR3 spells CASSEYQIGYTF. In DNA, the CDR3 is TGTGCCAGCAGTGAATACCAGATTGGCTACACCTTC. This rearrangement joins TRBV25-1 to TRBJ1-2; D gene ambiguous. The CDR3 sequence is 12 residues long. CDR1 is MGHDK and CDR2 is SYGVNS in the germline V gene. V lost 0 bases, J lost 7 bases, and 6 bases lay in between.

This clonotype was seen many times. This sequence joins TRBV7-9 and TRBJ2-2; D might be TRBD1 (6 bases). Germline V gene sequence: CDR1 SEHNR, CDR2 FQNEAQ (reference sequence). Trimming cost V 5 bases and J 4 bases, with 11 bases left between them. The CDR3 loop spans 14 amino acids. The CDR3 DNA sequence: TGTGCCAGCAGCAAGGCAGGGGTCACCGGGGAGCTGTTTTTT. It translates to CASSKAGVTGELFF.

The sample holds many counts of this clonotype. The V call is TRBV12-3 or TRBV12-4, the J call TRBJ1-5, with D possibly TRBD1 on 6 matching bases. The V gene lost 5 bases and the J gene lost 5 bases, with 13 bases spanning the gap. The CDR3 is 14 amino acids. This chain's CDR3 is CASSPQGWDQPQHF. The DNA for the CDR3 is TGTGCCAGCAGTCCCCAGGGGTGGGATCAGCCCCAGCATTTT.

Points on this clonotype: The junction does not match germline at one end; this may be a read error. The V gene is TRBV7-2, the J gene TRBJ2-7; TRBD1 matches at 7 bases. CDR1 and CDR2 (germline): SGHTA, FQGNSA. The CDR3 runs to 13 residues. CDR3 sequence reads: CASSGGQFYDQYF. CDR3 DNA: TGTGCCAGCAGTGGGGGACAGTTCTACGATCAGTACTTC. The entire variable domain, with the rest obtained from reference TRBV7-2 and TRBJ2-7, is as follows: GAGVSQSPSNKVTEKGKDVELRCDPISGHTALYWYRQSLGQGLEFLIYFQGNSAPDKSGLPSDRFSAERTGGSVSTLTIQRTQQEDSAVYLCASSGGQFYDQYFGPGTRLTVT.

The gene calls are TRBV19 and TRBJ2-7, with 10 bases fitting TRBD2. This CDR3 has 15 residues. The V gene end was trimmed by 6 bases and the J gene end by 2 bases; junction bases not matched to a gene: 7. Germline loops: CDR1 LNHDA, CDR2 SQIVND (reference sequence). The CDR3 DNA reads TGTGCCAGTAGCCAGGTAGCGGGAGGTACCTACGAGCAGTACTTC. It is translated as CASSQVAGGTYEQYF.

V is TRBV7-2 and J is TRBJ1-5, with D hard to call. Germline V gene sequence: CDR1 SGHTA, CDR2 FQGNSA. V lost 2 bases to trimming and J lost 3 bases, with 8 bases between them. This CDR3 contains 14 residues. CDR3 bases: TGTGCCAGCAGCTTAATATCCCTCAATCAGCCCCAGCATTTT. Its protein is CASSLISLNQPQHF.

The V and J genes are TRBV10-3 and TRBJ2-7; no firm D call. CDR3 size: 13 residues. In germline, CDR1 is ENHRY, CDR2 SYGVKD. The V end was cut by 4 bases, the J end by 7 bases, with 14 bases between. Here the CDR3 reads CAISGDPVMEQYF. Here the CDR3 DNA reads TGTGCCATCAGTGGGGATCCCGTTATGGAGCAGTACTTC.

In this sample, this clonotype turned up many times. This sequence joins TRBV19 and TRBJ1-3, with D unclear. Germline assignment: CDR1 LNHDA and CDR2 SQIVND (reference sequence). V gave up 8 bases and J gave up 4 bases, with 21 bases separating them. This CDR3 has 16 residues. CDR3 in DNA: TGTGCCAGTGGTTTTGGACGGGTTGTCGGAGGAAACACCATATATTTT. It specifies CASGFGRVVGGNTIYF.

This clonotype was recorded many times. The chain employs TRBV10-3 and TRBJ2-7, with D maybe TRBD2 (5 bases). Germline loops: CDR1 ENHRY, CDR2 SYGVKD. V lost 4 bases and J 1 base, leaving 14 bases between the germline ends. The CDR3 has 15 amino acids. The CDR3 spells CAISAPRSGSYEQYF. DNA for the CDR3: TGTGCCATCAGTGCCCCGCGTTCGGGATCCTACGAGCAGTACTTC.

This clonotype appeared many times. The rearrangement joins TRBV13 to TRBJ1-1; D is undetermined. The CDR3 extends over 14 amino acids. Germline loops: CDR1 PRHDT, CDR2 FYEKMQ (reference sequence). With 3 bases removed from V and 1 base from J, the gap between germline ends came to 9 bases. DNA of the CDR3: TGTGCCAGCAGCTTGTTGACTAGGAACACTGAAGCTTTCTTT. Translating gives CASSLLTRNTEAFF.

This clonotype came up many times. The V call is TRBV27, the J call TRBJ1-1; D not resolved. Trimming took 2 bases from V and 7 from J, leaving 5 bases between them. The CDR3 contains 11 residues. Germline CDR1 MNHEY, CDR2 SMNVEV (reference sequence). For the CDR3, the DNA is TGTGCCAGCAGTTTAGAGGGTGAAGCTTTCTTT. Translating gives CASSLEGEAFF.

CDR3 amino acids: CASSYSGRGGYEQYF. CDR3 coding DNA: TGTGCCAGCAGTTACTCGGGGCGGGGGGGATACGAGCAGTACTTC. The chain has TRBV27 and TRBJ2-7; TRBD2 agrees at 9 bases. Losses at the gene ends were 4 bases for V and 4 bases for J; bases not matched to a gene: 8. The CDR3 loop spans 15 amino acids. Germline V gene data show CDR1 as MNHEY and CDR2 as SMNVEV (reference sequence).

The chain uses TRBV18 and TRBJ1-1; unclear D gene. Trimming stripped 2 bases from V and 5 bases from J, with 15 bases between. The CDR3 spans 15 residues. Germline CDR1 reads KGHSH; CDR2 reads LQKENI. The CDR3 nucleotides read TGTGCCAGCTCACCAGTGTTGGCCTCGGGAACTGAAGCTTTCTTT. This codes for CASSPVLASGTEAFF.

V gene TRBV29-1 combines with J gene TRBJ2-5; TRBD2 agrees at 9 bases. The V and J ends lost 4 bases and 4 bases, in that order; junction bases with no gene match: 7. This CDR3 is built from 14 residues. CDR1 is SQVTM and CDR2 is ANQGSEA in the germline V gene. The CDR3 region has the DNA TGCAGCGTTGTGAGCGGGGGGTATGCAGAGACCCAGTACTTC. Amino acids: CSVVSGGYAETQYF.

CDR3 in DNA: TGTGCCATCAGGACCGGCGGGACTAGCGGGAGTTACTTC. The encoded protein is CAIRTGGTSGSYF. The chain combines TRBV10-3 with TRBJ2-7; 14 bases are shared with TRBD2. The CDR3 is 13 residues long. Germline V gene data show CDR1 as ENHRY and CDR2 as SYGVKD. Trimming at V came to 6 bases and at J to 13 bases, leaving 8 bases not matched to a gene.

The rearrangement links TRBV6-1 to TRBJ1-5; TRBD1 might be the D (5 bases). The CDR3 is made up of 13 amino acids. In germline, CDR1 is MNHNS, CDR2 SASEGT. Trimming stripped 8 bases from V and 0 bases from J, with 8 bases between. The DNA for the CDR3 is TGTGCCAGCGGTAGGGGTAGCAATCAGCCCCAGCATTTT. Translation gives CASGRGSNQPQHF.

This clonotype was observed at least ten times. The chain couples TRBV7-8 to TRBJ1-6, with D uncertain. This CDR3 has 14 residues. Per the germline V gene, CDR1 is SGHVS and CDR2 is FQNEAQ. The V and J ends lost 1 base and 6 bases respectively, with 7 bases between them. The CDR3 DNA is TGTGCCAGCAGCTTAGTTGGATCTAATTCACCCCTCCACTTT. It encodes CASSLVGSNSPLHF.

CDR3 sequence: CASSPRLAANTGELFF. In DNA, the CDR3 is TGTGCCAGCAGCCCCCGACTAGCGGCGAACACCGGGGAGCTGTTTTTT. This rearrangement joins TRBV19 to TRBJ2-2; 9 bases are a match to TRBD2. Germline CDR1 LNHDA, CDR2 SQIVND (reference sequence). This CDR3 comprises 16 residues. V trimming: 9 bases; J trimming: 0 bases; junction bases outside the gene matches: 8. The complete variable domain, with remaining parts taken from reference TRBV19 and TRBJ2-2, reads DGGITQSPKYLFRKEGQNVTLSCEQNLNHDAMYWYRQDPGQGLRLIYYSQIVNDFQKGDIAEGYSVSREKKESFPLTVTSAQKNPTAFYLCASSPRLAANTGELFFGEGSRLTVL.

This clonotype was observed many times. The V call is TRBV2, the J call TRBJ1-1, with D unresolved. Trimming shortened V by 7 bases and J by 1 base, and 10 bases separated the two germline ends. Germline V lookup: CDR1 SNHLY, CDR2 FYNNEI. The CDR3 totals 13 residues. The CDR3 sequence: CASNWAANTEAFF. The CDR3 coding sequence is TGTGCCAGCAATTGGGCGGCGAACACTGAAGCTTTCTTT.

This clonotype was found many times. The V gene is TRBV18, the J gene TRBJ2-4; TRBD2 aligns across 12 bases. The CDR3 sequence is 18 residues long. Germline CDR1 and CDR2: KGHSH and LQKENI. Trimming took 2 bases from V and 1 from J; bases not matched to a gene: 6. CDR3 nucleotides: TGTGCCAGCTCACCAGGGCTAGCGGGAGGGCCCGCCAAAAACATTCAGTACTTC. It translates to CASSPGLAGGPAKNIQYF.

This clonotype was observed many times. The CDR3 DNA reads as TGTGCCAGCAGGTATGACAGGTTGGACTACGAGCAGTACTTC. It encodes CASRYDRLDYEQYF. The chain links TRBV11-3 to TRBJ2-7; maybe TRBD1 (6 bases). Trimming took off 6 bases at V and 3 bases at J, with 15 bases between the two ends. CDR1 SGHNT and CDR2 YENEEA come from the germline V gene. The CDR3 spans 14 residues.

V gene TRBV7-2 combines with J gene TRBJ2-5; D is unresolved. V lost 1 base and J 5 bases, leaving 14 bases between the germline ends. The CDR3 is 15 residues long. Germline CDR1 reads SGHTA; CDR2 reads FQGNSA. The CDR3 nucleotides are TGTGCCAGCAGCTTAGGGTCGATGACCGGGGAGACCCAGTACTTC. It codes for CASSLGSMTGETQYF.

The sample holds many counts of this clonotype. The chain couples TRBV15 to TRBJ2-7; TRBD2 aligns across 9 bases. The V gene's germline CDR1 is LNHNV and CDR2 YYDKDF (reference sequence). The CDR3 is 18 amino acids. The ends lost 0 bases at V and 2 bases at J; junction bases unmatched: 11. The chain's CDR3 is CATSRDSVTSGFPYEQYF. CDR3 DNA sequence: TGTGCCACCAGCAGAGATTCGGTAACTAGCGGGTTCCCCTACGAGCAGTACTTC.

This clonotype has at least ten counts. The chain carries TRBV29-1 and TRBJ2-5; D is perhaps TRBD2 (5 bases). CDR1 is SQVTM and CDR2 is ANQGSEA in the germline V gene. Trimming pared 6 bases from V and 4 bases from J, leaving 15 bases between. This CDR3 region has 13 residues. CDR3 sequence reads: CSVGLMAGETQYF. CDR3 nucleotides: TGCAGCGTGGGCCTTATGGCGGGAGAGACCCAGTACTTC. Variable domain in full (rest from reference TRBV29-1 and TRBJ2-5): SAVISQKPSRDICQRGTSLTIQCQVDSQVTMMFWYRQQPGQSLTLIATANQGSEATYESGFVIDKFPISRPNLTFSTLTVSNMSPEDSSIYLCSVGLMAGETQYFGPGTRLLVL.

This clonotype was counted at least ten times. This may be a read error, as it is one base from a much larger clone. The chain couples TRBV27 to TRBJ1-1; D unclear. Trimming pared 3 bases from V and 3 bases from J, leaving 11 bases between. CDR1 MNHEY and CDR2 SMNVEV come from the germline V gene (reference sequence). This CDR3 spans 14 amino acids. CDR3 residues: CASSFSGEYTEAFF. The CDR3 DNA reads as TGTGCCAGCAGTTTCTCAGGAGAGTACACTGAAGCTTTCTTT.

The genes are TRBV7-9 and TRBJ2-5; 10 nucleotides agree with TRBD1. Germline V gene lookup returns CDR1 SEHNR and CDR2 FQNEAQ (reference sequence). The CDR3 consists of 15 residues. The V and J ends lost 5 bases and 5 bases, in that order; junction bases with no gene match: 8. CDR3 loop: CASSMTGGSRETQYF. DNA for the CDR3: TGTGCCAGCAGCATGACAGGGGGCTCCCGGGAGACCCAGTACTTC.

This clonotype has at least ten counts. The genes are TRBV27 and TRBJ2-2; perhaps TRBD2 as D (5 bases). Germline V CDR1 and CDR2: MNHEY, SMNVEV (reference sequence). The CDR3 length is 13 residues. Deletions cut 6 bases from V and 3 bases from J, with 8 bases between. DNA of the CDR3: TGTGCCAGCAGACCGCGGGACACCGGGGAGCTGTTTTTT. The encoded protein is CASRPRDTGELFF.

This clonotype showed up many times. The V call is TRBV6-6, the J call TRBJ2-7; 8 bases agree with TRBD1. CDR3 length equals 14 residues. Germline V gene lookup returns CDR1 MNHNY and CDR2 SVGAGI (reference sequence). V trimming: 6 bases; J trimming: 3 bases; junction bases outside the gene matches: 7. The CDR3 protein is CASRIGTGVYEQYF. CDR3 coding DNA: TGTGCCAGCAGGATCGGGACAGGAGTCTACGAGCAGTACTTC.